This T cell receptor beta chain derives from a study of blood T cell repertoires in COVID-19. The wider study: Specimens from acute and convalescent COVID-19 originated in the United States, Italy and Spain. PBMCs, B-cell-depleted T cells, or T cells provided the cDNA or gDNA that made up the material.

Sequencing was performed with immunoSEQ multiplex PCR; in TCRdb, only in-frame clones are kept and a portion is missing. The data show 110,000 to 150,000 clones, with around 82% seen just once and approximately 5% held by the top ten. Germline lookup yields CDR1 KGHSH and CDR2 LQKENI. Trimming pared 3 bases from V and 5 bases from J, leaving 16 bases between. There are 15 residues in the CDR3. The receptor was derived from a woman aged 50 to 60 with acute or convalescent COVID-19. The source material was peripheral blood. The chain employs TRBV18 and TRBJ1-1; D gene uncertain. The CDR3 DNA reads as TGTGCCAGCTCACCTCTGGTAACTTCGGGGACTGAAGCTTTCTTT. Its translation: CASSPLVTSGTEAFF.